This entry lists 31 T cell receptor beta chains sequenced from one sample in a study of control samples from healthy donors and cancer patients. The protocol was immunoSEQ multiplex PCR, while the TCRdb copy is restricted to in-frame clones and leaves out a portion. The sample includes tens of thousands of clones, around 87% of them seen just once. Material: blood. These receptors all stem from a man aged 50-60 years in good health.

The chain links TRBV29-1 to TRBJ1-3, with D possibly being TRBD1 (5 bases). V was pared by 4 bases and J by 4 bases, with 11 bases between. The germline CDR1 and CDR2 sequences are SQVTM and ANQGSEA. The CDR3 consists of 13 residues. The CDR3 DNA is TGCAGCGTTGCGGTCGGGGCCGGAAACACCATATATTTT. The encoded protein is CSVAVGAGNTIYF.

Remarks on this clone: Other DNA sequences in this sample translate to the same CDR3. The V and J genes are TRBV7-2 and TRBJ1-5; D gene ambiguous. Trimming took 4 bases from V and 7 from J, leaving 11 bases between them. The CDR3 has 13 amino acids. CDR1 SGHTA and CDR2 FQGNSA come from the germline V gene. CDR3 nucleotide sequence: TGTGCCAGCAGCTCTGGGCCCGGACAGCCCCAGCATTTT. Its protein is CASSSGPGQPQHF.

The V gene is TRBV6-2 or TRBV6-3, the J gene TRBJ2-5; D is possibly TRBD1 (6 bases). The germline V and J ends were trimmed by 6 bases and 0 bases, with 14 bases remaining between them. Germline V lookup: CDR1 MNHEY, CDR2 SVGEGT. The CDR3 covers 15 residues. CDR3 amino acids: CASSPYRDNQETQYF. The DNA for the CDR3 is TGTGCCAGCAGCCCTTACCGGGACAACCAAGAGACCCAGTACTTC.

This clone was detected once. V usage is TRBV27 and J usage is TRBJ2-3, with a possible D match to TRBD2 (6 bases). Germline V lookup: CDR1 MNHEY, CDR2 SMNVEV (reference sequence). V dropped 6 bases and J dropped 2 bases, with 12 bases sitting between them. The CDR3 runs 14 residues. The CDR3 loop reads CASRERASTDTQYF. In DNA form, the CDR3 reads TGTGCCAGCAGGGAGCGGGCCTCCACAGATACGCAGTATTTT.

The chain has TRBV12-3 or TRBV12-4 and TRBJ1-3; D is unclear. Between the trimmed V and J ends, which lost 5 bases and 8 bases, there was a span of 7 bases. The CDR3 spans 11 residues. The CDR3 is CASSRVDTIYF. The CDR3 DNA reads as TGTGCCAGCAGTCGGGTGGACACCATATATTTT.

V is TRBV6-5 and J is TRBJ2-7; TRBD2 agrees at 8 bases. The CDR3 spans 14 residues. With 4 bases clipped from V and 2 bases from J, the junction kept 4 bases outside the gene matches. Germline V lookup: CDR1 MNHEY, CDR2 SVGAGI. In DNA, the CDR3 is TGTGCCAGCAGTTCGGGACTAGTCCCCTACGAGCAGTACTTC. Encoded protein: CASSSGLVPYEQYF.

The V and J genes are TRBV5-1 and TRBJ2-5, with 7 bases fitting TRBD1. Germline V gives CDR1 SGHRS, CDR2 YFSETQ. The CDR3 spans 14 residues. The trim removed 2 bases at V and 3 bases at J, leaving 4 bases unmatched. Here the CDR3 DNA reads TGCGCCAGCAGCTTCGCCGACAGGGAAGAGACCCAGTACTTC. Amino acids: CASSFADREETQYF. Filled out from reference TRBV5-1 and TRBJ2-5, the complete variable domain reads KAGVTQTPRYLIKTRGQQVTLSCSPISGHRSVSWYQQTPGQGLQFLFEYFSETQRNKGNFPGRFSGRQFSNSRSEMNVSTLELGDSALYLCASSFADREETQYFGPGTRLLVL.

This chain joins TRBV7-9 and TRBJ2-7; no clear D gene. CDR3 length: 15 amino acids. CDR1 is SEHNR and CDR2 is FQNEAQ in the germline V gene (reference sequence). V was trimmed by 4 bases and J by 3 bases, leaving 16 bases between them. The DNA of the CDR3 is TGTGCCAGCAGCTCCGCGCTGGGTCACCTCTACGAGCAGTACTTC. As protein: CASSSALGHLYEQYF.

This clone turned up a few times. This chain joins TRBV4-3 and TRBJ2-1, with no clear D. Germline CDR1 and CDR2: LGHNA and YSLEER. The germline V and J ends were trimmed by 0 bases and 7 bases, with 19 bases remaining between them. CDR3 length equals 17 residues. The CDR3 is CASSQDERTLVGNEQFF. The CDR3 nucleotides are TGCGCCAGCAGCCAAGATGAAAGGACCCTTGTTGGGAATGAGCAGTTCTTC.

This rearrangement joins TRBV7-2 to TRBJ2-4, with a possible D match to TRBD1 (6 bases). The CDR3 contains 17 residues. The germline V gene has CDR1 SGHTA and CDR2 FQGNSA. Trimming removed 0 bases from V and 1 base from J, with 13 bases in between. The CDR3 sequence is CASSLARTGTAKNIQYF. The CDR3 bases are TGTGCCAGCAGCTTAGCGCGTACAGGGACGGCCAAAAACATTCAGTACTTC.

This sequence joins TRBV9 and TRBJ1-2; D not certain. V dropped 3 bases and J dropped 3 bases, with 9 bases sitting between them. The CDR3 is 13 amino acids. Germline CDR1 and CDR2: SGDLS and YYNGEE. CDR3 loop: CASSEWQHYGYTF. DNA for the CDR3: TGTGCCAGCAGCGAGTGGCAGCACTATGGCTACACCTTC.

The genes are TRBV18 and TRBJ2-7; the match to TRBD2 covers 8 bases. J lost 0 bases, V lost 0 bases, and 4 bases had no gene match. This CDR3 has 16 amino acids. Germline CDR1 and CDR2: KGHSH and LQKENI. CDR3 DNA sequence: TGTGCCAGCTCACCACCCGGTAGCGGGGTCTCCTACGAGCAGTACTTC. This gives the protein CASSPPGSGVSYEQYF.

In its sample, this clone was seen once. This chain joins TRBV5-6 and TRBJ2-7; 10 bases map to TRBD1. CDR1 and CDR2 (germline): SGHDT, YYEEEE. The CDR3 is made up of 14 amino acids. J lost 2 bases, V lost 4 bases, and 3 bases had no gene match. DNA of the CDR3: TGTGCCAGCAGCGTAGGGACAGGGGCCTACGAGCAGTACTTC. Translation gives CASSVGTGAYEQYF. Variable domain in full (rest from reference TRBV5-6 and TRBJ2-7): DAGVTQSPTHLIKTRGQQVTLRCSPKSGHDTVSWYQQALGQGPQFIFQYYEEEERQRGNFPDRFSGHQFPNYSSELNVNALLLGDSALYLCASSVGTGAYEQYFGPGTRLTVT.

This chain joins TRBV9 and TRBJ1-6, with D tentatively TRBD1 (5 bases). Germline lookup yields CDR1 SGDLS and CDR2 YYNGEE. Trimming stripped 2 bases from V and 8 bases from J, with 17 bases between. The CDR3 runs 16 residues. CDR3 sequence (DNA): TGTGCCAGCAGCGTTGGGGGGTTTGGGGCGGATTCACCCCTCCACTTT. This encodes CASSVGGFGADSPLHF. The full variable domain, completed using reference TRBV9 and TRBJ1-6, is DSGVTQTPKHLITATGQRVTLRCSPRSGDLSVYWYQQSLDQGLQFLIQYYNGEERAKGNILERFSAQQFPDLHSELNLSSLELGDSALYFCASSVGGFGADSPLHFGNGTRLTVT.

In this sample, this clone turned up a few times. The V and J genes are TRBV6-2 or TRBV6-3 and TRBJ1-2; D is ambiguous. Trimming took off 4 bases at V and 3 bases at J, with 15 bases between the two ends. Germline CDR1 and CDR2: MNHEY and SVGEGT. The CDR3 contains 15 residues. The CDR3 here is CASSLGSSLYYGYTF. Here the CDR3 DNA reads TGTGCCAGCAGTTTGGGCAGTAGCCTTTACTATGGCTACACCTTC.

The DNA for the CDR3 is TGTGCCAGCAGCTTGATAGACAGGGACGGTGAGCAGTTCTTC. This sequence encodes CASSLIDRDGEQFF. The chain combines TRBV5-6 with TRBJ2-1, with 7 bases fitting TRBD1. The germline V gene has CDR1 SGHDT and CDR2 YYEEEE. V lost 1 base and J lost 9; bases outside the gene matches: 7. The CDR3 length is 14 residues.

This chain uses TRBV11-2 with TRBJ2-7; D not certain. V was cut by 2 bases and J by 0 bases, with 11 bases left in between. Looked up from germline, CDR1 is SGHAT and CDR2 is FQNNGV. The CDR3 is 15 amino acids. This chain's CDR3 is CASSLKWAGSYEQYF. For the CDR3, the DNA is TGTGCCAGCAGCTTAAAGTGGGCAGGCTCCTACGAGCAGTACTTC.

The chain links TRBV7-8 to TRBJ2-4; D may correspond to TRBD1 or TRBD2 (5 bases each). CDR3 length equals 16 residues. Germline values: CDR1 SGHVS, CDR2 FQNEAQ. V lost 5 bases, J lost 6 bases, and 20 bases lay in between. This CDR3 is CASSAGTVSGRNIQYF. As DNA, the CDR3 is TGTGCCAGCAGCGCCGGGACGGTCTCGGGGAGAAACATTCAGTACTTC.

This clone was detected only once. V and J are TRBV24-1 and TRBJ2-5; D not certain. Looked up from germline, CDR1 is KGHDR and CDR2 is SFDVKD. The CDR3 runs to 17 residues. Trimming took off 1 base at V and 1 base at J, with 15 bases between the two ends. The CDR3 DNA is TGTGCCACCAGTGATTTAGGCCTCGGCCCGGGCCAAGAGACCCAGTACTTC. As protein: CATSDLGLGPGQETQYF.

This chain uses TRBV5-6 with TRBJ1-1; D remains unclear. This CDR3 has 13 residues. Trimming took off 2 bases at V and 0 bases at J, with 5 bases between the two ends. Germline CDR1 is SGHDT and CDR2 is YYEEEE. The CDR3 region is CASSFGLNTEAFF. DNA of the CDR3: TGTGCCAGCAGCTTTGGCCTGAACACTGAAGCTTTCTTT.

This chain uses TRBV4-3 with TRBJ1-6; 7 bases align to TRBD1. Trimming took 4 bases from V and 3 from J; bases not matched to a gene: 9. Germline CDR1 LGHNA, CDR2 YSLEER. The CDR3 length is 17 residues. Here the CDR3 DNA reads TGCGCCAGCAGCCGATCTGACAGGGCGGACTATAATTCACCCCTCCACTTT. This encodes CASSRSDRADYNSPLHF.

The rearrangement uses TRBV10-3 and TRBJ1-3, with a tentative D call TRBD1 (5 bases). V gave up 3 bases and J gave up 2 bases, with 8 bases separating them. Per germline, CDR1 ENHRY and CDR2 SYGVKD. CDR3 length: 14 residues. The CDR3 here is CAISELGPGNTIYF. CDR3 bases: TGTGCCATCAGTGAATTGGGACCTGGAAACACCATATATTTT.

The chain couples TRBV5-4 to TRBJ1-3, with TRBD1 as a possible D gene (6 bases). The CDR3 has 14 amino acids. Trimming left V 4 bases short and J 3 bases short, with 11 bases between. In germline, CDR1 is SGHNT, CDR2 YYREEE (reference sequence). The CDR3 loop is CASSLQGNGNTIYF. The DNA for the CDR3 is TGTGCCAGCAGCCTACAGGGAAATGGAAACACCATATATTTT.

The chain carries TRBV10-3 and TRBJ2-7; D gene unclear. CDR1 ENHRY and CDR2 SYGVKD come from the germline V gene. V was trimmed by 3 bases and J by 5 bases, leaving 14 bases between them. The CDR3 runs to 14 residues. In DNA form, the CDR3 reads TGTGCCATCAGTGACTTAGGACCATCCAACGAGCAGTACTTC. Encoded protein: CAISDLGPSNEQYF.

This clone was counted a few times. The chain joins TRBV4-1 to TRBJ1-5; no firm D call. Trimming took 0 bases from V and 7 from J, leaving 7 bases between them. This CDR3 contains 13 residues. Germline-derived CDR1 and CDR2 are MGHRA and YSYEKL. The CDR3 DNA sequence: TGCGCCAGCAGCCAAGAGATTCGGCAGCCCCAGCATTTT. Its translation: CASSQEIRQPQHF.

The chain uses TRBV7-3 and TRBJ2-1, with TRBD2 matching over 7 bases. Germline CDR1 SGHTA, CDR2 FQGTGA. The CDR3 length is 16 residues. Trimming cost V 1 base and J 1 base; bases outside gene matches: 4. CDR3 nucleotides: TGTGCCAGCAGCTTAAACGGCGGGAGTTCCTACAATGAGCAGTTCTTC. It is translated as CASSLNGGSSYNEQFF.

The V gene is TRBV5-1, the J gene TRBJ2-1; maybe TRBD2 (6 bases). Germline V CDR1 and CDR2: SGHRS, YFSETQ. Trimming removed 3 bases from V and 8 bases from J, with 18 bases in between. CDR3 length equals 15 residues. Written as DNA, the CDR3 is TGCGCCAGCAGCTCGCCGGAGGGCTGGACCCATGAGCAGTTCTTC. As protein: CASSSPEGWTHEQFF. The whole variable domain, filled in from reference TRBV5-1 and TRBJ2-1, reads KAGVTQTPRYLIKTRGQQVTLSCSPISGHRSVSWYQQTPGQGLQFLFEYFSETQRNKGNFPGRFSGRQFSNSRSEMNVSTLELGDSALYLCASSSPEGWTHEQFFGPGTRLTVL.

CDR3 nucleotide sequence: TGTGCCAGCAGCAACAGCGGGGGGGATCCCAATGAGCAGTTCTTC. As protein: CASSNSGGDPNEQFF. The chain combines TRBV7-8 with TRBJ2-1, with TRBD2 matching 10 bases. Germline loops: CDR1 SGHVS, CDR2 FQNEAQ. There are 15 residues in the CDR3. V lost 5 bases and J lost 6; bases outside the gene matches: 7.

The V call is TRBV7-2, the J call TRBJ2-1; TRBD2 matches 7 bases. The germline gives CDR1 SGHTA, CDR2 FQGNSA. The CDR3 contains 16 residues. V lost 1 base, J lost 8 bases, and 11 bases stayed unmatched. This CDR3 is CASSLVMGGGIDEQFF. The CDR3 nucleotides read TGTGCCAGCAGCTTAGTGATGGGGGGGGGAATCGATGAGCAGTTCTTC.

This clone appeared once. The rearrangement links TRBV7-2 to TRBJ2-5; 11 nucleotides line up with TRBD2. The ends lost 5 bases at V and 5 bases at J; junction bases unmatched: 7. The germline V gene has CDR1 SGHTA and CDR2 FQGNSA. The CDR3 consists of 15 residues. CDR3 bases: TGTGCCAGCAGCCGGACTAGCGGGCCGCGGGAGACCCAGTACTTC. It encodes CASSRTSGPRETQYF.

The rearrangement uses TRBV6-2 or TRBV6-3 and TRBJ1-5, with 7 bases aligning to TRBD1. Germline-derived CDR1 and CDR2 are MNHEY and SVGEGT. The CDR3 totals 14 residues. The V segment lost 4 bases and the J segment 6 bases; nucleotides outside the gene matches: 6. The CDR3 sequence is CASSSQTGSQPQHF. For the CDR3, the DNA is TGTGCCAGCAGTTCTCAGACAGGGAGTCAGCCCCAGCATTTT.